This T cell receptor (beta chain) is from a study of T-cell reconstitution after alpha-beta-depleted transplantation in children. Per germline, CDR1 MDHEN and CDR2 SYDVKM. The CDR3 consists of 14 residues. Trimming at V came to 6 bases and at J to 6 bases, leaving 7 bases not matched to a gene. Preparation of the TCRbeta library was carried out with unique molecular identifiers. TCRdb reprocessed the PCR reads with MiXCR, giving one entry per CDR3 protein. This table has some 600,000 distinct CDR3 sequences, 10% to 15% appearing once. This clonotype was counted a few times. Its antigen remains unidentified. Findings and limits, study-wide: Where alpha-beta T cells came from about two months after transplant was reportedly several hundred expanded graft clones. Some patients owed their high day-60 TCRbeta diversity to surviving recipient T cells and thymic progenitors.

This receptor was identified in a male patient younger than 18 who had a stem cell transplant for acute myeloid leukemia, so the T cells may come from the graft donor. This chain connects TRBV28 to TRBJ2-2; 7 nucleotides agree with TRBD1. Sequences were derived from PBMCs, mostly from graft donor cells, sampled 360 days after TCRalphabeta/CD19-depleted stem cell transplant. The CDR3 bases are TGTGCCAGCAGAAACAGGGGACCCCCCGGGGAGCTGTTTTTT. It is translated as CASRNRGPPGELFF.